This is a list of T cell receptor beta chains from one sample in a study of T cells after yellow fever vaccination. Each CDR3 protein gets one entry after TCRdb re-called the 5' RACE reads with MiXCR. Among under 500,000 distinct CDR3 sequences listed, around 20% were seen once. Sequences were derived from PBMCs, sampled before the yellow fever booster vaccination. These receptors were obtained from a man younger than 35 who received the YFV17D yellow fever vaccine. CDR3s include the opening cysteine and the closing phenylalanine or tryptophan. The order of the fields is D gene, J gene, V gene, clone size, CDR3 length, CDR3 protein, CDR3 DNA. A D gene is named only where the DNA matches it firmly. Rows give clone size only sometimes, using once, few, many, or a class for an expanded clone.

NA,TRBJ1-2,TRBV15,few,13,CATSRVGDYGYTF,TGTGCCACCAGCAGAGTGGGTGACTATGGCTACACCTTC
NA,TRBJ1-1,TRBV20-1,NA,13,CSARDRANTEAFF,TGCAGTGCTAGAGACAGGGCAAACACTGAAGCTTTCTTT
NA,TRBJ2-5,TRBV7-2,few,13,CASSLHSQETQYF,TGTGCCAGCAGCTTACACTCCCAAGAGACCCAGTACTTC
NA,TRBJ2-5,TRBV12-3/TRBV12-4,NA,16,CASSFSYGGLRETQYF,TGTGCCAGCAGTTTCTCGTACGGAGGGTTGCGAGAGACCCAGTACTTC
TRBD2,TRBJ2-3,TRBV20-1,NA,14,CSAPRGGAGDTQYF,TGCAGTGCTCCCCGGGGGGGGGCGGGAGATACGCAGTATTTT
NA,TRBJ2-7,TRBV7-9,NA,14,CASSLTGFGHEQYF,TGTGCCAGCAGCTTAACAGGGTTCGGGCACGAGCAGTACTTC
TRBD1,TRBJ2-2,TRBV5-1,NA,16,CASSLAAGGNTGELFF,TGCGCCAGCAGCTTGGCGGCAGGGGGAAACACCGGGGAGCTGTTTTTT
TRBD2,TRBJ2-7,TRBV7-2,few,12,CASSRGVYEQYF,TGTGCCAGCAGCCGGGGGGTCTACGAGCAGTACTTC
NA,TRBJ2-6,TRBV7-2,NA,12,CASRDDRAVLTF,TGTGCCAGCAGAGATGACAGAGCCGTCCTGACTTTC
NA,TRBJ2-3,TRBV5-5,many,11,CASSSSGEQYF,TGTGCCAGCAGCTCGTCGGGGGAGCAGTATTTT
TRBD2,TRBJ2-5,TRBV20-1,few,14,CSATPSGEVGTQYF,TGCAGTGCAACCCCGAGCGGGGAGGTTGGGACCCAGTACTTC
NA,TRBJ2-5,TRBV7-9,many,13,CASEGGGQETQYF,TGTGCCAGCGAAGGGGGGGGTCAAGAGACCCAGTACTTC
NA,TRBJ1-2,TRBV7-9,NA,14,CASSRGIRVYGYTF,TGTGCCAGCAGCCGAGGGATCAGGGTCTATGGCTACACCTTC
NA,TRBJ2-5,TRBV5-1,many,15,CASSLSFRTEETQYF,TGCGCCAGCAGCTTATCGTTCCGGACCGAAGAGACCCAGTACTTC
NA,TRBJ2-3,TRBV7-2,few,12,CASGTSTDTQYF,TGTGCCAGCGGGACTAGCACAGATACGCAGTATTTT
NA,TRBJ1-2,TRBV7-2,few,16,CASSHPRTANNYGYTF,TGTGCCAGCAGCCATCCCAGGACAGCAAACAACTATGGCTACACCTTC
NA,TRBJ2-3,TRBV30,NA,13,CTLGWPSTDTQYF,TGTACCCTGGGCTGGCCTAGCACAGATACGCAGTATTTT
TRBD1,TRBJ1-5,TRBV10-3,few,13,CAISGDRNQPQHF,TGTGCCATCAGTGGGGACAGGAATCAGCCCCAGCATTTT
TRBD1,TRBJ1-1,TRBV20-1,few,10,CSAPGQQAFF,TGCAGTGCGCCGGGACAGCAGGCTTTCTTT
NA,TRBJ2-2,TRBV4-1,NA,15,CASRRSPGQGGELFF,TGCGCCAGCAGACGATCCCCAGGTCAGGGCGGGGAGCTGTTTTTT
TRBD2,TRBJ2-3,TRBV29-1,NA,15,CSVEGLAGGADTQYF,TGCAGCGTTGAAGGTCTAGCGGGGGGGGCAGATACGCAGTATTTT
NA,TRBJ1-1,TRBV6-5,NA,13,CASSYSSATEAFF,TGTGCCAGCAGTTATTCTTCTGCCACTGAAGCTTTCTTT
NA,TRBJ1-2,TRBV24-1,NA,12,CATSSQGYGYTF,TGTGCCACCAGTAGCCAGGGCTATGGCTACACCTTC
NA,TRBJ2-5,TRBV4-1,few,14,CASSQDEQRETQYF,TGCGCCAGCAGCCAAGATGAACAGAGAGAGACCCAGTACTTC
NA,TRBJ2-7,TRBV3-2,NA,22,CASSQDSGIIDRCSPTSYEQYF,TGTGCCAGCAGCCAAGATTCTGGTATCATCGACAGGTGTTCTCCTACGTCCTACGAGCAGTACTTC
NA,TRBJ2-1,TRBV19,NA,15,CASSMGTGSYNEQFF,TGTGCCAGTAGTATGGGCACAGGTTCCTACAATGAGCAGTTCTTC
NA,TRBJ1-6,TRBV4-1,few,13,CASSSGQPSPLHF,TGCGCCAGCAGCTCCGGACAGCCATCACCCCTCCACTTT
NA,TRBJ2-5,TRBV6-6,few,16,CASSYSHPRREETQYF,TGTGCCAGCAGTTACTCGCACCCTCGGCGGGAAGAGACCCAGTACTTC
NA,TRBJ2-3,TRBV4-3,NA,16,CASSPEFSGVPDTQYF,TGCGCCAGCAGCCCCGAGTTTTCGGGAGTACCAGATACGCAGTATTTT
NA,TRBJ1-2,TRBV7-2,many,13,CASSLVGGYGYTF,TGTGCCAGCAGCTTAGTTGGTGGTTATGGCTACACCTTC
TRBD1,TRBJ1-2,TRBV12-3/TRBV12-4,NA,14,CASSLRGHDYGYTF,TGTGCCAGCAGCCTCAGGGGGCATGACTATGGCTACACCTTC
NA,TRBJ1-2,TRBV4-1,NA,16,CASSLSGGALIHGYTF,TGCGCCAGCAGCCTGAGCGGGGGGGCGCTTATCCATGGCTACACCTTC
TRBD1,TRBJ2-5,TRBV5-1,NA,15,CASSSPTGTVETQYF,TGCGCCAGCAGCTCACCGACCGGGACAGTAGAGACCCAGTACTTC
TRBD1,TRBJ1-2,TRBV6-5,few,16,CASSYVGTEFNYGYTF,TGTGCCAGCAGTTACGTGGGGACAGAATTTAACTATGGCTACACCTTC
TRBD2,TRBJ2-1,TRBV6-1,many,15,CASSELAGGLNEQFF,TGTGCCAGCAGTGAACTAGCGGGGGGGCTCAATGAGCAGTTCTTC
NA,TRBJ1-2,TRBV5-1,NA,12,CASSWLDFGYTF,TGCGCCAGCAGCTGGCTTGACTTTGGCTACACCTTC
TRBD1,TRBJ2-7,TRBV7-2,NA,15,CASSLPGQGSYEQYF,TGTGCCAGCAGCCTACCGGGACAGGGATCATACGAGCAGTACTTC
TRBD1,TRBJ2-4,TRBV18,NA,16,CASSPETGGSRNIQYF,TGTGCCAGCTCACCCGAGACAGGGGGCTCTCGGAACATTCAGTACTTC
NA,TRBJ2-5,TRBV5-1,NA,13,CASSLVAGRTQYF,TGCGCCAGCAGCTTGGTGGCAGGGAGGACCCAGTACTTC
NA,TRBJ1-1,TRBV6-5,few,15,CASSYSSRGPSEAFF,TGTGCCAGCAGTTACTCGAGTCGGGGGCCGAGTGAAGCTTTCTTT
NA,TRBJ1-2,TRBV4-1,NA,17,CASSHGPGGEPNYGYTF,TGCGCCAGCAGCCATGGGCCGGGGGGAGAGCCTAACTATGGCTACACCTTC
TRBD2,TRBJ2-1,TRBV20-1,few,16,CSASASGAIPYNEQFF,TGCAGTGCTAGCGCTAGCGGGGCGATCCCCTACAATGAGCAGTTCTTC
NA,TRBJ1-6,TRBV6-1,NA,15,CASSRLQQNNSPLHF,TGTGCCAGCAGTAGACTACAGCAGAATAATTCACCCCTCCACTTT
TRBD1,TRBJ2-4,TRBV5-1,NA,14,CASSPDRAENIQYF,TGCGCCAGCAGCCCCGACAGGGCAGAAAACATTCAGTACTTC
TRBD1,TRBJ2-5,TRBV7-2,NA,14,CASRLDRGGETQYF,TGTGCCAGCAGACTGGACAGGGGAGGCGAGACCCAGTACTTC